What follows is one T cell receptor (beta chain) and its context. The primer mix had 60 Vbeta and 13 Jbeta primers. Assay used: immunoSEQ multiplex PCR; TCRdb lists only in-frame clones, some missing. The sample records 85,000 to 100,000 clones, 60% to 80% being singletons. This entry is derived from a study of cytomegalovirus exposure and HLA in healthy donors. The receptor comes from a man aged 40-50 years in good health and CMV-seronegative. The material sequenced was PBMCs.

The CDR3, as DNA: TGTGCCAGCATCTTAGTAAGGGGAATAGTCAATGAGCAGTTCTTC. Protein sequence: CASILVRGIVNEQFF. The chain carries TRBV5-5 and TRBJ2-1; TRBD1 might be the D (5 bases). In germline, CDR1 is SGHKS, CDR2 YYEKEE (reference sequence). The CDR3 has 15 amino acids. Between the trimmed V and J ends, which lost 6 bases and 6 bases, there was a span of 19 bases.